This T cell receptor beta chain is drawn from a study of CD8 T cells in ankylosing spondylitis. This clonotype was counted many times. The CDR3 is 14 amino acids. TCRdb redid the calling of the 5' RACE reads with MiXCR, one entry per CDR3 protein. Here the sample spans some 150,000 distinct CDR3 sequences, around 43% being singletons. Sequencing used synovial fluid, either unsorted or a sorted T cell fraction (not recorded which). The chain uses TRBV21-1 and TRBJ2-5; the D call TRBD1 from the table was never checked on the DNA. TRBV21-1 is a documented pseudogene. The clonotype was recovered from a male donor with ankylosing spondylitis. CDR3 sequence: CASSVQVWGETQYF. The CDR3 nucleotides are TGTGCCAGCAGCGTACAGGTTTGGGGGGAGACCCAGTACTTC.